Listed here are 30 T cell receptor beta chains from one sample, sequenced in a study of T cell responses to AZD1222 COVID-19 vaccine (dated by TCRdb to about 2021). What the time point label conveys for this sample: baseline before first vaccination. Libraries were made using the immunoSEQ multiplex PCR assay. In TCRdb, the immuneACCESS table is reduced to in-frame sequences with V and J assigned. These tables do not hold every clone; where another copy was compared, an unresolved V gene accounts for under half, and the others remain unexplained. This sample gives around 130,000 clones in total; 91% of them show up just once. The ten largest make up 2.8% of the sample. The source was peripheral blood, collected on day 0 of AZD1222 vaccination. These receptors were obtained from an adult in good health.

This chain connects TRBV4-2 to TRBJ2-1; tentative D call: TRBD1 (6 bases). Looked up from germline, CDR1 is LGHNA and CDR2 is YNFKEQ. The CDR3 covers 14 residues. V lost 1 base and J lost 8, with 12 bases in between. This chain's CDR3 is CASSQAQGFHEQFF. The CDR3 DNA reads TGTGCCAGCAGCCAAGCACAGGGATTCCATGAGCAGTTCTTC.

This chain links TRBV5-1 with TRBJ1-2, with 9 bases aligning to TRBD1. The CDR3 runs to 18 residues. CDR1 and CDR2 (germline): SGHRS, YFSETQ. After removal of 0 bases from V and 3 bases from J, the junction contained 12 bases not matched to a gene. The CDR3 region has the DNA TGCGCCAGCAGCTTGGTCGGGGAGGGACAGGGACCAGACTATGGCTACACCTTC. This codes for CASSLVGEGQGPDYGYTF.

The V gene is TRBV5-8, the J gene TRBJ2-1, with TRBD1 as a possible D gene (5 bases). The germline V gene encodes CDR1 SGHTS and CDR2 YDEGEE. The length of the CDR3 is 17 residues. V gave up 2 bases and J gave up 0 bases, with 15 bases separating them. CDR3 loop: CASSFVSTVSSYNEQFF. In DNA form, the CDR3 reads TGTGCCAGCAGCTTTGTCTCGACAGTAAGCTCCTACAATGAGCAGTTCTTC.

V and J are TRBV27 and TRBJ1-1, with D uncertain. CDR1 MNHEY and CDR2 SMNVEV come from the germline V gene (reference sequence). The length of the CDR3 is 11 residues. V lost 7 bases and J lost 4, with 7 bases in between. The CDR3, as DNA: TGTGCCAGCATTTCGGGCACTGAAGCTTTCTTT. This translates into CASISGTEAFF.

J is TRBJ1-5 and V is TRBV5-4; weak D call: TRBD1 (5 bases). V lost 4 bases to trimming and J lost 0 bases, with 17 bases between them. Germline values: CDR1 SGHNT, CDR2 YYREEE (reference sequence). The CDR3 has 17 amino acids. The CDR3 loop reads CASSRSGTLYSNQPQHF. The CDR3 DNA reads as TGTGCCAGCAGCCGTTCGGGGACGCTTTATAGCAATCAGCCCCAGCATTTT.

This rearrangement joins TRBV19 to TRBJ2-1; D tentatively reads TRBD1 or TRBD2 (6 bases each). The V end lost 0 bases, the J end lost 9 bases, and 24 bases lay between the germline ends. This CDR3 is built from 18 residues. Germline V gene sequence: CDR1 LNHDA, CDR2 SQIVND (reference sequence). Here the CDR3 reads CASSIDGRRGERGGEQFF. CDR3 DNA: TGTGCCAGTAGTATAGATGGCCGTAGGGGGGAGCGAGGAGGTGAGCAGTTCTTC.

This clone has just one count. The chain uses TRBV3-1 (or the pseudogene TRBV3-2) and TRBJ1-2, with D perhaps TRBD1 (5 bases). CDR1 is LGHDT, CDR2 YNNKEL, per germline (reference sequence). Trimming pared 7 bases from V and 4 bases from J, leaving 25 bases between. The CDR3 is made up of 17 amino acids. CDR3 bases: TGTGCCAGCACCAATTCCCCTATTTCGGGGCGGGGCTATGGCTACACCTTC. Protein sequence: CASTNSPISGRGYGYTF.

The V call is TRBV7-8, the J call TRBJ2-3; tentative D call: TRBD1 (6 bases). The germline V and J ends were trimmed by 5 bases and 6 bases, with 12 bases remaining between them. The CDR3 totals 13 residues. Germline V gives CDR1 SGHVS, CDR2 FQNEAQ. The CDR3 spells CASSHLRGDTQYF. The CDR3, as DNA: TGTGCCAGCAGCCATTTAAGGGGGGATACGCAGTATTTT.

The CDR3 protein is CASRRLAVNTGELFF. The CDR3 DNA reads as TGTGCCAGCAGAAGGCTGGCGGTGAACACCGGGGAGCTGTTTTTT. The rearrangement joins TRBV6-5 to TRBJ2-2; D is unresolved. The CDR3 contains 15 residues. CDR1 and CDR2 from the germline V gene are MNHEY and SVGAGI. The V and J ends lost 6 bases and 1 base respectively, with 12 bases between them.

This clone was recorded only once. The genes are TRBV5-1 and TRBJ2-1; 8 bases fit TRBD2. The CDR3 has 18 residues. CDR1 and CDR2 (germline): SGHRS, YFSETQ. V trimming: 7 bases; J trimming: 3 bases; junction bases outside the gene matches: 18. As DNA, the CDR3 is TGCGCCAGCTTCCCGGGACTAGATCTCTTAGCCGGCTACAATGAGCAGTTCTTC. Amino acids: CASFPGLDLLAGYNEQFF.

The rearrangement uses TRBV14 and TRBJ1-1, with D unclear. Germline CDR1 reads SGHDN; CDR2 reads FVKESK. Trimming removed 1 base at V and 5 bases at J, with 14 bases between. The length of the CDR3 is 15 residues. The CDR3 sequence: CASSQGRQTWTEAFF. In nucleotides, the CDR3 is TGTGCCAGCAGCCAAGGGCGTCAGACGTGGACTGAAGCTTTCTTT.

The rearrangement uses TRBV6-1 and TRBJ2-7; D is ambiguous. The V end was cut by 3 bases, the J end by 0 bases, with 12 bases between. This CDR3 region has 15 residues. Germline lookup yields CDR1 MNHNS and CDR2 SASEGT. The DNA of the CDR3 is TGTGCCAGCAGTGACACGAGATACCACTCCTACGAGCAGTACTTC. It specifies CASSDTRYHSYEQYF.

The rearrangement uses TRBV7-9 and TRBJ2-7, with 8 bases identical to TRBD2. V gave up 6 bases and J gave up 0 bases; unmatched junction bases: 7. The CDR3 is 15 amino acids. The germline CDR1 and CDR2 sequences are SEHNR and FQNEAQ (reference sequence). This chain's CDR3 is CASRPTSGGSYEQYF. For the CDR3, the DNA is TGTGCCAGCAGGCCGACGAGCGGGGGCTCCTACGAGCAGTACTTC.

This rearrangement joins TRBV29-1 to TRBJ2-2; the D is unclear. Trimming left V 3 bases short and J 5 bases short, with 13 bases between. CDR3 size: 14 residues. CDR1 SQVTM and CDR2 ANQGSEA come from the germline V gene. CDR3: CSVEAAERTGELFF. The DNA of the CDR3 is TGCAGCGTTGAGGCGGCAGAGAGAACCGGGGAGCTGTTTTTT.

The chain combines TRBV6-5 with TRBJ2-5, with D unresolved. The CDR3 totals 14 residues. The V gene lost 1 base and the J gene lost 2 bases, with 8 bases spanning the gap. Germline V gives CDR1 MNHEY, CDR2 SVGAGI. The CDR3, as DNA: TGTGCCAGCAGTTACTTCCGCAATCAAGAGACCCAGTACTTC. Its protein product is CASSYFRNQETQYF.

The CDR3 region has the DNA TGTGCCAGCAGTCCGTGGACCCCGGGCGCCATATATTTT. Translating it yields CASSPWTPGAIYF. The gene calls are TRBV6-5 and TRBJ1-3; D unclear. The CDR3 is 13 amino acids. V was cut by 5 bases and J by 11 bases, with 16 bases left in between. The germline gives CDR1 MNHEY, CDR2 SVGAGI.

The CDR3 sequence: CATATGSYEQYF. The DNA of the CDR3 is TGTGCCACCGCGACAGGATCCTACGAGCAGTACTTC. The chain couples TRBV19 to TRBJ2-7; D possibly corresponds to TRBD1 (6 bases). CDR3 length equals 12 residues. Germline V gene sequence: CDR1 LNHDA, CDR2 SQIVND (reference sequence). V lost 10 bases and J 1 base, leaving 11 bases between the germline ends.

This chain links TRBV27 with TRBJ1-6, with D unclear. V shed 10 bases and J shed 14 bases, with 12 bases lying between them. The CDR3 totals 10 residues. Germline CDR1 and CDR2: MNHEY and SMNVEV (reference sequence). CDR3 residues: CANPSTSLHF. The DNA for the CDR3 is TGTGCCAACCCGTCGACGTCCCTCCACTTT.

This clone was counted once. The chain employs TRBV7-8 and TRBJ2-1; no definite D call. The CDR3 contains 16 residues. V was shortened by 2 bases and J by 0 bases, with 11 bases between the two germline ends. From germline, CDR1 is SGHVS and CDR2 FQNEAQ. The CDR3 region is CASSLNGWTSYNEQFF. Written as DNA, the CDR3 is TGTGCCAGCAGCTTAAACGGGTGGACCTCCTACAATGAGCAGTTCTTC.

Regarding this clone: The sample carries other DNA sequences with the same CDR3. This chain uses TRBV10-3 with TRBJ2-3; D uncertain. The CDR3 has 11 residues. With 3 bases removed from V and 3 bases from J, the gap between germline ends came to 1 base. Germline V gene sequence: CDR1 ENHRY, CDR2 SYGVKD. The CDR3 reads CAISETDTQYF. Here the CDR3 DNA reads TGTGCCATCAGTGAAACAGATACGCAGTATTTT.

This chain joins TRBV9 and TRBJ2-1, with D perhaps TRBD2 (5 bases). V was cut by 3 bases and J by 8 bases, with 12 bases left in between. Germline V gene sequence: CDR1 SGDLS, CDR2 YYNGEE. This CDR3 is built from 13 residues. CDR3 sequence reads: CASSGTRKDEQFF. The CDR3 nucleotides read TGTGCCAGCAGCGGAACTAGGAAGGATGAGCAGTTCTTC.

This rearrangement joins TRBV10-3 to TRBJ2-2; possible D gene TRBD1, 6 bases. V was clipped by 0 bases and J by 7 bases, with 9 bases between them. CDR3 length equals 14 residues. Looked up from germline, CDR1 is ENHRY and CDR2 is SYGVKD. CDR3 DNA: TGTGCCATCAGTGAGTCTGGGGGCGGCGGGGAGCTGTTTTTT. Translation: CAISESGGGGELFF.

This chain links TRBV5-1 with TRBJ2-7, with 9 positions matching TRBD1. The CDR3 loop spans 15 amino acids. After removal of 2 bases from V and 0 bases from J, the junction contained 3 bases not matched to a gene. Per the germline V gene, CDR1 is SGHRS and CDR2 is YFSETQ. The CDR3 spells CASSFGQGSSYEQYF. CDR3 DNA sequence: TGCGCCAGCAGCTTTGGACAGGGGAGCTCCTACGAGCAGTACTTC.

The chain couples TRBV15 to TRBJ2-3; 13 bases are shared with TRBD2. CDR1 and CDR2 from the germline V gene are LNHNV and YYDKDF (reference sequence). V dropped 9 bases and J dropped 6; count of bases not matched to a gene: 3. The CDR3 consists of 13 residues. CDR3 in amino acids: CATTSGRVDTQYF. Written as DNA, the CDR3 is TGTGCCACAACTAGCGGGAGGGTTGATACGCAGTATTTT.

This clone was seen just once. The chain carries TRBV2 and TRBJ1-6; tentatively, D is TRBD1 (6 bases). Germline loops: CDR1 SNHLY, CDR2 FYNNEI. V was shortened by 8 bases and J by 10 bases, with 21 bases between the two germline ends. CDR3 length: 15 amino acids. CDR3 in DNA: TGTGCCAGCGTCCTCGGCGGGGGAGGGGGGTCACCCCTCCACTTT. Amino acids: CASVLGGGGGSPLHF.

This clone turned up a few times. The chain carries TRBV5-4 and TRBJ2-6; maybe TRBD1 (6 bases). CDR3 length equals 16 residues. V dropped 1 base and J dropped 0 bases, with 8 bases sitting between them. Germline CDR1 and CDR2: SGHNT and YYREEE (reference sequence). The CDR3 DNA sequence: TGTGCCAGCAGCTTGATGGGGGCCTCTGGGGCCAACGTCCTGACTTTC. Translated, it gives CASSLMGASGANVLTF.

The V gene is TRBV7-2, the J gene TRBJ2-7; 9 bases fit TRBD2. CDR3 length equals 15 residues. The trim removed 5 bases at V and 2 bases at J, leaving 7 bases unmatched. Germline V lookup: CDR1 SGHTA, CDR2 FQGNSA. As DNA, the CDR3 is TGTGCCAGCAGCACAACTAGCGGGCGAACCTACGAGCAGTACTTC. Translated: CASSTTSGRTYEQYF.

The chain joins TRBV12-3 or TRBV12-4 to TRBJ2-1, with D uncertain. V shed 0 bases and J shed 6 bases, with 6 bases lying between them. The CDR3 loop spans 13 amino acids. The DNA for the CDR3 is TGTGCCAGCAGTTTAGCGGGTAGCAATGAGCAGTTCTTC. Its translation is CASSLAGSNEQFF.

V is TRBV12-3 or TRBV12-4 and J is TRBJ2-3; D perhaps matches TRBD1 (6 bases). CDR3 size: 13 residues. CDR3 in amino acids: CGSTGNFADTQYF. CDR3 coding DNA: TGTGGGAGCACAGGGAACTTCGCAGATACGCAGTATTTT.

Only one count was recorded for this clone. This sequence joins TRBV6-5 and TRBJ2-1; 8 positions agree with TRBD2. This CDR3 is 15 amino acids long. Germline CDR1 reads MNHEY; CDR2 reads SVGAGI. V lost 5 bases and J lost 3; bases outside the gene matches: 6. The CDR3 DNA reads TGTGCCAGCAGTAGCGGGAGAGGTGGCTACAATGAGCAGTTCTTC. This codes for CASSSGRGGYNEQFF.